The 10 T cell receptor beta chains given below trace back to one sample, sequenced in a study of control samples from healthy donors and cancer patients. Clones were read by immunoSEQ multiplex PCR, and TCRdb kept only the in-frame ones, dropping some. The sample gives under 130,000 clones, roughly 85% of which show up once; about 13% is in the top ten. Sequenced input: blood. These receptors all come from a woman in her forties or fifties in good health.

This chain uses TRBV27 with TRBJ2-7, with no clear D. The CDR3 totals 12 residues. V lost 2 bases and J lost 5, with 7 bases in between. Germline assignment: CDR1 MNHEY and CDR2 SMNVEV (reference sequence). CDR3 residues: CASSLGENEQYF. CDR3 nucleotide sequence: TGTGCCAGCAGTTTAGGGGAAAACGAGCAGTACTTC.

The chain recombines TRBV6-2 or TRBV6-3 with TRBJ2-1; a possible D gene is TRBD2 (6 bases). This CDR3 spans 15 amino acids. Germline V gene sequence: CDR1 MNHEY, CDR2 SVGEGT. V lost 5 bases and J 4 bases, leaving 15 bases between the germline ends. The CDR3 protein is CASSPGGTQYNEQFF. CDR3 DNA sequence: TGTGCCAGCAGTCCCGGGGGTACTCAGTACAATGAGCAGTTCTTC.

The rearrangement joins TRBV7-2 to TRBJ1-4; 7 bases agree with TRBD1. Germline loops: CDR1 SGHTA, CDR2 FQGNSA. Trimming cost V 7 bases and J 4 bases; bases outside gene matches: 6. The CDR3 runs to 14 residues. The CDR3, as DNA: TGTGCCAGCAAGTCGGGACAGCATAATGAAAAACTGTTTTTT. As protein: CASKSGQHNEKLFF. Drawing the rest from reference TRBV7-2 and TRBJ1-4, the complete variable domain is GAGVSQSPSNKVTEKGKDVELRCDPISGHTALYWYRQSLGQGLEFLIYFQGNSAPDKSGLPSDRFSAERTGGSVSTLTIQRTQQEDSAVYLCASKSGQHNEKLFFGSGTQLSVL.

The rearrangement joins TRBV7-2 to TRBJ2-3; tentative D call: TRBD2 (7 bases). The V end was cut by 0 bases, the J end by 7 bases, with 17 bases between. From germline, CDR1 is SGHTA and CDR2 FQGNSA. CDR3 size: 16 residues. The CDR3 protein is CASSLALSGTPYTQYF. For the CDR3, the DNA is TGTGCCAGCAGCTTAGCGCTCAGCGGGACACCCTATACGCAGTATTTT.

The J gene is TRBJ2-3, the V gene TRBV25-1; D gene uncertain. Looked up from germline, CDR1 is MGHDK and CDR2 is SYGVNS. The CDR3 consists of 15 residues. Trimming stripped 5 bases from V and 0 bases from J, with 12 bases between. In nucleotides, the CDR3 is TGTGCCAGCAGTTGGGCAGCCTCTAGCACAGATACGCAGTATTTT. Encoded protein: CASSWAASSTDTQYF.

This clone was counted once. The CDR3 is CADTFYNEQFF. The CDR3 DNA is TGTGCCGACACCTTTTACAATGAGCAGTTCTTC. This chain uses TRBV7-9 with TRBJ2-1, with D hard to call. This CDR3 spans 11 amino acids. The germline V gene encodes CDR1 SEHNR and CDR2 FQNEAQ (reference sequence). The V end was cut by 11 bases, the J end by 4 bases, with 9 bases between.

This clone was counted between two and nine times. One junction end does not reproduce the germline sequence, and a read error may be involved. The chain joins TRBV18 to TRBJ2-7; 7 bases map to TRBD1. The CDR3 consists of 14 residues. Germline loops: CDR1 KGHSH, CDR2 LQKENI. The CDR3 DNA reads as TGTGCCAGCTCATCACCGACAGGGAGATTCGAGCAGTACTTC. This codes for CASSSPTGRFEQYF.

The chain carries TRBV2 and TRBJ1-1, with D perhaps TRBD1 (6 bases). The germline V gene encodes CDR1 SNHLY and CDR2 FYNNEI. V shed 7 bases and J shed 1 base, with 13 bases lying between them. The CDR3 is made up of 14 amino acids. This CDR3 reads CASKQGRGNTEAFF. In DNA, the CDR3 is TGTGCCAGCAAACAGGGTCGTGGGAACACTGAAGCTTTCTTT.

The chain combines TRBV7-8 with TRBJ1-1; D perhaps matches TRBD1 (6 bases). V was clipped by 4 bases and J by 3 bases, with 12 bases between them. Germline V CDR1 and CDR2: SGHVS, FQNEAQ. CDR3 length: 14 residues. In DNA, the CDR3 is TGTGCCAGCAGCTCGGGGGCGCTGGACACTGAAGCTTTCTTT. Translation: CASSSGALDTEAFF.

This clone was counted between two and nine times. The chain employs TRBV11-3 and TRBJ2-3; weak D call: TRBD2 (6 bases). Trimming cost V 4 bases and J 4 bases, with 15 bases left between them. The germline gives CDR1 SGHNT, CDR2 YENEEA. CDR3 length equals 15 residues. CDR3 in DNA: TGTGCCAGCAGCTCCACTAGAGCGGGTGCAGATACGCAGTATTTT. Encoded protein: CASSSTRAGADTQYF.